The rows below give T cell receptor beta chains drawn from one sample of a study of regulatory T cells in long-lasting Graves disease. TCRdb redid the calling of the multiplex PCR reads with MiXCR, one entry per CDR3 protein. The sample lists fewer than 550,000 distinct CDR3 sequences, roughly 15% seen once, with about 25% in the top ten. These data were likewise used in another study, on T cells in Graves' hyperthyroidism and ophthalmopathy.

The source material was peripheral blood mononuclear cells (PBMCs), sampled at new diagnosis, from a patient treated with antithyroid drugs. These TCRs come from a woman aged 40-60 years with Graves disease. The CDR3 runs from the conserved cysteine through the conserved F or W. The order of the fields is J gene, clone size, V gene, D gene, CDR3 protein, CDR3 DNA. The D gene is left open where the match is weak. Clone sizes are given selectively: once, few, many, or a class where the clone is expanded.

TRBJ1-5 | - | TRBV19 | - | CASSPGVPGNQPQHF | TGTGCCAGTAGTCCGGGTGTCCCGGGTAATCAGCCCCAGCATTTT
TRBJ2-1 | - | TRBV10-2 | TRBD1 | CASSESPGGGQFF | TGCGCCAGCAGTGAGTCCCCAGGGGGCGGGCAGTTCTTC
TRBJ1-1 | many | TRBV12-3/TRBV12-4 | - | CASSQQGLNTEAFF | TGTGCCAGCAGTCAACAGGGTCTGAACACTGAAGCTTTCTTT
TRBJ1-1 | - | TRBV4-2 | TRBD1 | CASGRDREDMNTEAFF | TGTGCCAGCGGACGGGACAGAGAAGACATGAACACTGAAGCTTTCTTT
TRBJ1-6 | - | TRBV11-2 | - | CASSLESTSPLHF | TGTGCCAGCAGCTTAGAGTCCACCTCACCCCTCCACTTT
TRBJ2-7 | many | TRBV7-9 | - | CASSLGRSYEQYF | TGTGCCAGCAGCTTGGGCAGGTCCTACGAGCAGTACTTC
TRBJ1-6 | few | TRBV29-1 | TRBD1 | CSVGDSNNSPLHF | TGCAGCGTCGGGGACAGTAATAATTCACCCCTCCACTTT
TRBJ1-1 | many | TRBV3-1 | - | CASSQWDGRTEAFF | TGTGCCAGCAGCCAGTGGGACGGCCGCACTGAAGCTTTCTTT
TRBJ2-5 | - | TRBV12-3/TRBV12-4 | - | CASSGGRGETQYF | TGTGCCAGTTCAGGGGGGCGGGGAGAGACCCAGTACTTC
TRBJ1-1 | many | TRBV7-2 | - | CASSLVGAFNTEAFF | TGTGCCAGCAGCTTAGTTGGAGCTTTTAACACTGAAGCTTTCTTT
TRBJ1-5 | many | TRBV12-3/TRBV12-4 | - | CASSLGGGGQPQHF | TGTGCCAGCAGCTTAGGAGGGGGAGGGCAGCCCCAGCATTTT
TRBJ2-6 | - | TRBV30 | - | CAWTIPGANVLTF | TGTGCCTGGACAATCCCTGGGGCCAACGTCCTGACTTTC
TRBJ2-3 | - | TRBV5-1 | TRBD2 | CVSSTGTSGGTDTQYF | TGCGTCAGCAGCACCGGGACTAGCGGGGGCACAGATACGCAGTATTTT
TRBJ2-1 | - | TRBV4-1 | - | CASSQGLRGVYNEQFF | TGCGCCAGCAGCCAAGGGCTGAGGGGGGTCTACAATGAGCAGTTCTTC
TRBJ2-1 | many | TRBV2 | - | CASSEGSYEQFF | TGTGCCAGCAGTGAGGGCAGCTATGAGCAGTTCTTC
TRBJ2-4 | few | TRBV19 | - | CASSNGGNAKNIQYF | TGTGCCAGTAGTAACGGGGGAAATGCCAAAAACATTCAGTACTTC
TRBJ1-6 | few | TRBV5-1 | - | CASSLQLAGGGILHF | TGCGCCAGCAGCTTGCAGCTCGCCGGGGGCGGGATTCTCCACTTT
TRBJ1-1 | many | TRBV5-1 | TRBD1 | CASSLIGDRGTEAFF | TGCGCCAGCAGCCTGATAGGGGACAGGGGGACTGAAGCTTTCTTT
TRBJ2-3 | - | TRBV30 | TRBD1 | CAGRRQGSTDTQYF | TGTGCCGGCAGACGACAGGGAAGCACAGATACGCAGTATTTT
TRBJ1-1 | - | TRBV5-1 | TRBD1 | CASSDNRGAAEAFF | TGCGCCAGCAGCGATAACAGGGGCGCCGCTGAAGCTTTCTTT
TRBJ1-2 | few | TRBV11-2 | - | CASSHTANYGYTF | TGTGCCAGCAGCCACACAGCGAACTATGGCTACACCTTC
TRBJ2-2 | many | TRBV9 | - | CASSVGQANTGELFF | TGTGCCAGCAGCGTAGGACAGGCGAACACCGGGGAGCTGTTTTTT
TRBJ1-4 | - | TRBV5-4 | TRBD1 | CASSWTGTGNEKLFF | TGTGCCAGCAGCTGGACCGGGACAGGGAATGAAAAACTGTTTTTT
TRBJ1-1 | few | TRBV7-9 | TRBD1 | CASSQVVMQGGSSEAFF | TGTGCCAGCAGCCAAGTCGTCATGCAGGGGGGCTCAAGTGAAGCTTTCTTT
TRBJ2-3 | many | TRBV7-9 | TRBD1 | CASILGTVTDTQYF | TGTGCCAGCATCCTCGGGACAGTCACAGATACGCAGTATTTT
TRBJ1-1 | - | TRBV28 | - | CASSLLGSKNTEAFF | TGTGCCAGCAGTTTACTAGGCAGTAAGAACACTGAAGCTTTCTTT
TRBJ2-1 | - | TRBV6-1 | TRBD2 | CASRETSTNEQFF | TGTGCCAGCAGAGAGACTAGCACCAATGAGCAGTTCTTC
TRBJ1-2 | few | TRBV30 | TRBD1 | CAWNSQGQGGGYTF | TGTGCCTGGAACTCCCAGGGACAGGGGGGAGGCTACACCTTC
TRBJ1-6 | - | TRBV30 | TRBD1 | CAPTVGQGDSPLHF | TGTGCCCCAACGGTCGGACAGGGGGATTCACCCCTCCACTTT
TRBJ2-3 | - | TRBV28 | TRBD1 | CATSRGDRDTDTQYF | TGTGCCACCTCGCGTGGGGACAGAGACACAGATACGCAGTATTTT
TRBJ1-1 | - | TRBV11-3 | TRBD1 | CASSLRGPTGSEAFF | TGTGCCAGCAGCTTACGAGGTCCGACAGGGTCTGAAGCTTTCTTT